This TCR beta chain was captured in a study of T cells after yellow fever vaccination. General study results and limits: The study found a weaker secondary response that peaked faster, day 5 versus 15. Booster samples showed a return of most primary-vaccination clones (approximately 96% CD4, 70% to 90% CD8). One caveat is that FACS-sorted repertoires could contain abundant clonotypes contaminating from the bulk population.

As regards this clonotype: Antigen unknown.

Template switching by 5'RACE produced TCR cDNA, adding a universal primer site and UMIs. TCRdb recomputed calls from the 5' RACE reads with MiXCR, one row per CDR3 protein. The data show about 340,000 distinct CDR3 sequences, with approximately 13% seen just once and 3.2% held by the top ten. Germline V lookup: CDR1 KGHDR, CDR2 SFDVKD. The CDR3 loop spans 16 amino acids. Between the trimmed V and J ends, which lost 2 bases and 0 bases, there was a span of 11 bases. The V call is TRBV24-1, the J call TRBJ2-3; D ambiguous. This clonotype originated in a man aged 18 to 30 who received the YFV17D yellow fever vaccine. Here the sequenced sample was CD4+ T cells sorted from PBMCs, taken 15 days after the yellow fever booster vaccination. The CDR3 sequence: CATSDYGTRSTDTQYF. Here the CDR3 DNA reads TGTGCCACCAGTGATTATGGAACAAGGAGCACAGATACGCAGTATTTT.